The entry that follows covers one T cell receptor beta chain sequence. This specimen includes other DNA sequences encoding the same CDR3. This sample stems from a study of shared clonotypes between healthy human individuals. About the research overall: The donor pool was made up of a couple of women and a few men aged 18 to 49.

The CDR3 spans 14 residues. Germline CDR1 is SGHNT and CDR2 is YYREEE (reference sequence). The V segment lost 0 bases and the J segment 5 bases; nucleotides outside the gene matches: 3. Replicate PCRs run on unsorted PBMC used around 330 ng DNA, which was 30,000 or so T cell genomes. Original data processing: Filtering of immunoSEQ junctional sequences could not match full-length read filtering. Using immunoSEQ multiplex PCR, the repertoire was profiled, and TCRdb retains in-frame clones only, with some absent. That table is the source of V, J and clone size, and D and trimming were worked out from the DNA. The sample comprises 400,000 to 600,000 clones, about 85% of which are singletons, and less than 15% rests with the top ten.

Input material: PBMCs. V usage is TRBV5-4 and J usage is TRBJ2-5; 8 nucleotides agree with TRBD2. The receptor was isolated from a woman between 40 and 50 years old in good health. Some clones in this sample may be carry-over from other donors' samples. The CDR3 DNA reads as TGTGCCAGCAGCTTGGCTGGCGGGGGGGAGACCCAGTACTTC. Residues: CASSLAGGGETQYF.